A single sample gave rise to the 14 T cell receptor beta chains below, sequenced in a study of cytomegalovirus exposure and HLA in healthy donors. This table comes from immunoSEQ multiplex PCR, and its TCRdb copy is limited to in-frame clones, with some not included. This sample has roughly 170,000 clones, with around 82% found just once. The specimen sequenced was PBMCs. The receptors were gathered from a woman under 30 in good health and CMV-seropositive.

CDR3 bases: TGTGCCAGCTCACCACCGATGGGACAGGGCAAGGACACCATATATTTT. Translating it yields CASSPPMGQGKDTIYF. The rearrangement links TRBV18 to TRBJ1-3; 9 bases align to TRBD1. The CDR3 covers 16 residues. V lost 0 bases, J lost 8 bases, and 8 bases stayed unmatched. Germline V CDR1 and CDR2: KGHSH, LQKENI.

The chain couples TRBV7-2 to TRBJ2-7; 9 nucleotides agree with TRBD2. Trimming removed 5 bases from V and 6 bases from J; junction bases left unmatched: 14. CDR1 is SGHTA and CDR2 is FQGNSA in the germline V gene. CDR3 length equals 16 residues. Here the CDR3 reads CASSPISGGGPGEQYF. The CDR3, as DNA: TGTGCCAGCAGCCCCATTAGCGGGGGCGGGCCGGGCGAGCAGTACTTC.

The chain recombines TRBV6-6 with TRBJ2-1; D is possibly TRBD1 (6 bases). The CDR3 has 14 residues. V lost 5 bases, J lost 5 bases, and 13 bases lay in between. Germline V gene data show CDR1 as MNHNY and CDR2 as SVGAGI (reference sequence). Written as DNA, the CDR3 is TGTGCCAGCAGTACAGAAGGGGACAACAATGAGCAGTTCTTC. The encoded protein is CASSTEGDNNEQFF.

The V gene is TRBV6-6, the J gene TRBJ1-5, with a weak D call TRBD1 (6 bases). Germline CDR1 is MNHNY and CDR2 is SVGAGI (reference sequence). V was pared by 6 bases and J by 6 bases, with 18 bases between. This CDR3 spans 15 amino acids. As DNA, the CDR3 is TGTGCCAGCAGCCCTGGGGGCAGGGTGGGTCAGCCCCAGCATTTT. Translating it yields CASSPGGRVGQPQHF.

This clone has just a few counts. The V and J genes are TRBV10-3 and TRBJ1-2, with a possible D match to TRBD1 (5 bases). The V end was cut by 7 bases, the J end by 5 bases, with 11 bases between. Germline loops: CDR1 ENHRY, CDR2 SYGVKD. This CDR3 region has 12 residues. As DNA, the CDR3 is TGTGCCATCAAGTCCCCAGGGTATGGCTACACCTTC. It translates to CAIKSPGYGYTF.

V and J are TRBV7-2 and TRBJ2-3; D possibly corresponds to TRBD2 (5 bases). The germline V gene has CDR1 SGHTA and CDR2 FQGNSA. The CDR3 covers 15 residues. Trimming left V 1 base short and J 0 bases short, with 8 bases between. DNA for the CDR3: TGTGCCAGCAGCTTAGTGGCGGGTAGCACAGATACGCAGTATTTT. Translating it yields CASSLVAGSTDTQYF.

The chain has TRBV2 and TRBJ1-5; D gene ambiguous. Between the trimmed V and J ends, which lost 0 bases and 9 bases, there was a span of 9 bases. The CDR3 length is 13 residues. Germline V gene data show CDR1 as SNHLY and CDR2 as FYNNEI. CDR3: CASSEARHRPQHF. As DNA, the CDR3 is TGTGCCAGCAGTGAAGCGAGACATAGGCCCCAGCATTTT.

V and J are TRBV6-1 and TRBJ1-3; D possibly corresponds to TRBD1 (5 bases). The CDR3 has 14 amino acids. CDR1 is MNHNS and CDR2 is SASEGT in the germline V gene. V was trimmed by 6 bases and J by 0 bases, leaving 9 bases between them. As DNA, the CDR3 is TGTGCCAGCAGGTCGACAGTCTCTGGAAACACCATATATTTT. Translating gives CASRSTVSGNTIYF.

The rearrangement joins TRBV4-2 to TRBJ2-1; 11 nucleotides agree with TRBD2. J lost 3 bases, V lost 1 base, and 2 bases had no gene match. This CDR3 comprises 16 residues. The germline gives CDR1 LGHNA, CDR2 YNFKEQ. The DNA for the CDR3 is TGTGCCAGCAGCCAAGGACTAGCGGGACTCTACAATGAGCAGTTCTTC. This codes for CASSQGLAGLYNEQFF.

The chain recombines TRBV5-1 with TRBJ2-6, with D possibly matching TRBD1 (5 bases). The germline V gene encodes CDR1 SGHRS and CDR2 YFSETQ. Trimming removed 1 base at V and 2 bases at J, with 19 bases between. The CDR3 length is 19 residues. The CDR3 here is CASSLSQGSYRTGANVLTF. As DNA, the CDR3 is TGCGCCAGCAGCTTGTCCCAGGGTTCTTATCGGACTGGGGCCAACGTCCTGACTTTC.

The chain links TRBV19 to TRBJ1-2, with a tentative D call TRBD1 (5 bases). The CDR3 runs 14 residues. Germline V gives CDR1 LNHDA, CDR2 SQIVND (reference sequence). Trimming left V 3 bases short and J 3 bases short, with 11 bases between. CDR3 in amino acids: CASSMAGVYYGYTF. The DNA of the CDR3 is TGTGCCAGTAGTATGGCGGGGGTCTACTATGGCTACACCTTC.

This chain connects TRBV14 to TRBJ1-1, with D possibly being TRBD1 (6 bases). The CDR3 length is 11 residues. Trimming left V 5 bases short and J 8 bases short, with 9 bases between. Germline CDR1 reads SGHDN; CDR2 reads FVKESK. CDR3 bases: TGTGCCAGCAGCGCCGGGACAGAAGCTTTCTTT. This encodes CASSAGTEAFF.

This chain links TRBV7-6 with TRBJ1-2; possibly TRBD1 for D (5 bases). V shed 5 bases and J shed 4 bases, with 11 bases lying between them. Germline CDR1 reads SGHVS; CDR2 reads FNYEAQ. The CDR3 has 13 amino acids. The CDR3 coding sequence is TGTGCCAGCAGCCCTGACAGCTCCTATGGCTACACCTTC. Translated: CASSPDSSYGYTF.

The chain links TRBV9 to TRBJ1-1; D unresolved. V lost 0 bases, J lost 2 bases, and 11 bases lay in between. The CDR3 totals 15 residues. CDR1 and CDR2 (germline): SGDLS, YYNGEE. The CDR3, as DNA: TGTGCCAGCAGCGTAGGACACCATCTTAACACTGAAGCTTTCTTT. It specifies CASSVGHHLNTEAFF.